The sequence of this T cell receptor beta chain was determined in a study of shared clonotypes between healthy human individuals. Donation came from healthy HIV-negative adults that had no recent acute infections or vaccinations. Several immunoSEQ 96-well plates shared each subset's DNA, each plate a replicate. Sorted-subset replicate PCRs used about 0.2 ug DNA, some 30,000 T cell genomes. Using immunoSEQ multiplex PCR, the repertoire was profiled, and TCRdb retains in-frame clones only, with some absent. Of about 2.3 million clones listed, approximately 93% are singletons. From germline, CDR1 is SGHDT and CDR2 YYEEEE. V gave up 1 base and J gave up 3 bases, with 7 bases separating them. The CDR3 consists of 13 residues.

The receptor was isolated from a man in his late teens or twenties in good health. Some clones in this sample may be carry-over from other donors' samples. The sample comprised naive CD4+ T cells from PBMCs. Subset: CD45RA+ positively selected. The chain links TRBV5-6 to TRBJ1-1; D gene unclear. The chain's CDR3 is CASSLREYTEAFF. The CDR3 DNA follows: TGTGCCAGCAGCTTGCGGGAGTACACTGAAGCTTTCTTT.